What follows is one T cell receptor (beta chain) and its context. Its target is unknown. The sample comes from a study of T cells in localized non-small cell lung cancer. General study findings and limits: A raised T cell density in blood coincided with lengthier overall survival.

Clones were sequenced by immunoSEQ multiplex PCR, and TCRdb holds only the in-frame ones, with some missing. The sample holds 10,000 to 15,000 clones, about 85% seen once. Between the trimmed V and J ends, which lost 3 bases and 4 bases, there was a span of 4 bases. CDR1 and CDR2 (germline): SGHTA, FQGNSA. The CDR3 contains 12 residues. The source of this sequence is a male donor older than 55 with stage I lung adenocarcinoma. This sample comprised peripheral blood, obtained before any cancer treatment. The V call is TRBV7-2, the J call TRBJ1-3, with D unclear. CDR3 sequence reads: CASSLYGNTIYF. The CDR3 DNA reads TGTGCCAGCAGCTTGTACGGAAACACCATATATTTT.